The source of this T cell receptor beta chain is a study of shared clonotypes between healthy human individuals. Here immunoSEQ multiplex PCR was the method, and the copy in TCRdb shows in-frame clones only, minus some. The sample lists over 2 million clones; 95% were seen once. Study-wide findings and caveats: In having few donors, the study represented limited genetic and exposure-history diversity.

A note on this clone: The antigen is not known.

This receptor was taken from a man aged 18 to 30 in good health. The sequenced material came from naive CD4+ T cells sorted from blood. This sample's subset: CD45RA+ positively selected.

The CDR3 is CASSLDQGGRYGYTF. The CDR3 DNA follows: TGCGCCAGCAGCTTGGATCAGGGGGGACGGTATGGCTACACCTTC. The V gene is TRBV5-1, the J gene TRBJ1-2, with 7 bases fitting TRBD1. This CDR3 spans 15 amino acids. The V gene end was trimmed by 0 bases and the J gene end by 5 bases; junction bases not matched to a gene: 7. From germline, CDR1 is SGHRS and CDR2 YFSETQ.